The present TCR beta chain was sequenced within a study of blood T cells in healthy people across ages. Sample-barcoded 5' priming and a J-beta primer mix drove a second PCR of about 7 to 12 cycles. One entry per CDR3 protein results from TCRdb running MiXCR on the 5' RACE reads. The sample carries about 680,000 distinct CDR3 sequences, about half recorded once. CDR3 length: 14 residues. After removal of 3 bases from V and 5 bases from J, the junction contained 2 bases not matched to a gene. CDR1 is LGHNA and CDR2 is YSLEER in the germline V gene. Every sample yielded at least 6.5 million isolated PBMCs. This clonotype was recorded many times. Its matching antigen is unknown. Study outcomes and limitations: The study lacked donor CMV status, which possibly confounded expanded clonotype changes.

The sequenced material came from blood. The chain carries TRBV4-3 and TRBJ2-2, with 8 positions matching TRBD1. The source is an older woman in good health. This CDR3 reads CASSHRQGTGELFF. CDR3 DNA sequence: TGCGCCAGCAGCCATAGACAGGGGACCGGGGAGCTGTTTTTT.